This T cell receptor (beta chain) was identified during a study of blood T cell repertoires in COVID-19. About the research overall: Researchers got acute and convalescent COVID-19 samples from the United States, Italy and Spain.

TCRdb's table, derived via immunoSEQ multiplex PCR, lists solely in-frame clones and lacks some. The sample holds more than 95,000 clones, roughly nine tenths seen once. This clone was counted once. Trimming removed 5 bases at V and 5 bases at J, with 13 bases between. The CDR3 covers 13 residues. The germline gives CDR1 SEHNR, CDR2 FQNEAQ (reference sequence). Seattle-derived patients entered the study during active infection and were followed longitudinally. The V call is TRBV7-9, the J call TRBJ2-7; D is possibly TRBD1 (5 bases). The receptor was isolated from a man aged 50-60 years with COVID-19, enrolled during active disease. What was sequenced was peripheral blood. The CDR3 reads CASSLGGADEQYV. The CDR3, as DNA: TGTGCCAGCAGCCTGGGTGGGGCGGACGAGCAGTACGTC.